The sequence of this T cell receptor beta chain was determined in a study of post-analysis software for immune sequencing data. Overall study: In terms of disease course, relapsing-remitting, secondary progressive and progressive-relapsing multiple sclerosis were included. General observations from the study: Versus controls, multiple sclerosis patients showed significantly lower diversity (normalized Chao1). With F measure, samples from one preparation batch clustered together strongly. Patients used a few TRBV segments, including TRBV5-6, TRBV5-1 and TRBV20-1, more often than controls.

In its sample, this clonotype was seen a few times. Its cognate antigen is unknown. The V gene's germline CDR1 is SGHKS and CDR2 YYEKEE (reference sequence). This CDR3 is built from 16 residues. V lost 4 bases to trimming and J lost 4 bases; unmatched junction nucleotides: 12. TCR beta cDNA libraries included unique molecular identifiers. Using its own MiXCR run on the PCR reads, TCRdb lists one record per CDR3 protein. The sample gives hundreds of thousands of distinct CDR3 sequences, 40% to 55% of which show up once; roughly an eighth is in the top ten. The sample was blood. The gene calls are TRBV5-5 and TRBJ2-7; 9 bases are shared with TRBD2. The TCR sequence derives from a girl between 10 and 17 years old with multiple sclerosis. The CDR3: CASSPEGSGRWYEQYF. The CDR3 bases are TGTGCCAGCAGCCCGGAAGGTAGCGGGAGATGGTACGAGCAGTACTTC.